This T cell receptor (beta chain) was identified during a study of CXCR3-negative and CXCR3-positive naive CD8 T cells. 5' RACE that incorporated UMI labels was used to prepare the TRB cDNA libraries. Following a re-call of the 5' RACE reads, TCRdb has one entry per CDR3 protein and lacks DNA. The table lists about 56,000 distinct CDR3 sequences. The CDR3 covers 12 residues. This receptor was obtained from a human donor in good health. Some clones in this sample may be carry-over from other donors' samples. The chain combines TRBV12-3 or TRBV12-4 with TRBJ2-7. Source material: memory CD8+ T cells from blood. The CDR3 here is CASSLAGYEQYF.